Listed below are T cell receptor beta chains from one sample, sequenced in a study of beta chain features in type 1 diabetes. Assay: immunoSEQ multiplex PCR; the TCRdb copy retains only in-frame clones and omits some. The sample includes 850,000 to 900,000 clones, 15% to 20% of them seen just once. The sequenced sample consisted of naive CD4+ T cells from blood. The source is a woman aged 18-29 years in good health. The CDR3 runs from the conserved cysteine through the conserved F or W.

J,V,CDR3
TRBJ1-6,TRBV10-3,CAISESWGAGSPLHF
TRBJ2-1,TRBV7-2,CASSAPRGGRTANEQFF
TRBJ2-1,TRBV6-6,CASSSDRLVSYNEQFF
TRBJ1-2,TRBV10-3,CAITDVGAGSYGYTF
TRBJ2-7,TRBV7-3,CASSFLAGPYEQYF
TRBJ1-2,TRBV2,CASSSNADRYYGYTF
TRBJ2-3,TRBV9,CASTERVYTDTQYF
TRBJ1-1,TRBV7-8,CASSLEEHRGGTEAFF
TRBJ1-1,TRBV7-3,CASSLSGITNTEAFF
TRBJ2-3,TRBV7-9,CASSSGLAEGRDTQYF
TRBJ2-1,TRBV19,CASSLSGYNNEQFF
TRBJ2-3,TRBV29-1,CSVHRRTNPGGEYF
TRBJ1-1,TRBV7-4,CASSLGEAPGAEAFF
TRBJ2-1,TRBV15,CATSRDPGSYNEQFF
TRBJ2-1,TRBV20-1,CSAREDGEQFF
TRBJ2-7,TRBV23-1,CASSQAGTGLEEQYF
TRBJ2-2,TRBV2,CASSGARTTGELFF
TRBJ2-6,TRBV27,CASSQTVRTSGANVLTF
TRBJ1-3,TRBV15,CATRQGPGNTIYF
TRBJ1-2,TRBV4-2,CASSERTGLNYGYTF
TRBJ2-5,TRBV15,CATSRAETQYF
TRBJ2-1,TRBV7-9,CASSLLQGAYYNEQFF
TRBJ1-1,TRBV28,CASVRQVNTEAFF
TRBJ2-7,TRBV18,CASSRYREYEQYF
TRBJ2-1,TRBV19,CASSALSQSYNEQFF
TRBJ2-7,TRBV18,CASSLGTAIVEQYF
TRBJ1-1,TRBV6-6,CASGPHKGQPEAFF
TRBJ2-3,TRBV7-2,CASSPPLTAPKRTQYF
TRBJ2-7,TRBV19,CASSRNQGYEQYF
TRBJ2-2,TRBV5-1,CASSLARASANTGELFF
TRBJ1-1,TRBV4-3,CASSQAGGSGTEAFF
TRBJ2-1,TRBV7-2,CASSLARGTGGNEQFF
TRBJ1-4,TRBV7-9,CASPPDTDNEKLFF
TRBJ2-3,TRBV10-3,CAISGSTRTSGGLYTDTQYF
TRBJ2-5,TRBV7-2,CASNTAGQSQETQYF
TRBJ2-2,TRBV4-3,CASSQLAGANTGELFF
TRBJ2-7,TRBV6-5,CASRRTGSYEQYF
TRBJ2-7,TRBV7-2,CASSLFLDLRYEQYF
TRBJ2-2,TRBV2,CASRVATAAGELFF
TRBJ2-1,TRBV6-1,CASSERPDFRYNEQFF
TRBJ2-7,TRBV4-1,CASSRTSGSSYEQYF
TRBJ2-1,TRBV27,CASSGEPGSGEQFF
TRBJ2-1,TRBV7-9,CASSLGKYNEQFF
TRBJ2-2,TRBV5-1,CASSPVDLGELFF
TRBJ2-1,TRBV7-3,CASSSTSYNEQFF
TRBJ2-3,TRBV14,CASSQVPGLDTQYF
TRBJ1-4,TRBV7-9,CASATTNEKLFF
TRBJ1-1,TRBV19,CASTNIITYRNTEAFF
TRBJ2-1,TRBV7-6,CASSLSGIYNEQFF
TRBJ2-1,TRBV5-6,CASSLVVGRSYNEQFF
TRBJ2-1,TRBV14,CASSPTLAEYNEQFF
TRBJ2-6,TRBV5-6,CASSHGAGPSGANVLTF
TRBJ1-2,TRBV19,CASSWSGSIANYGYTF
TRBJ2-7,TRBV7-2,CASSWGGSTYEQYF
TRBJ1-1,TRBV28,CASSSSEGGFTEAFF
TRBJ2-2,TRBV6-5,CASSYVAGELFF
TRBJ2-5,TRBV28,CASSWLQGSTQYF